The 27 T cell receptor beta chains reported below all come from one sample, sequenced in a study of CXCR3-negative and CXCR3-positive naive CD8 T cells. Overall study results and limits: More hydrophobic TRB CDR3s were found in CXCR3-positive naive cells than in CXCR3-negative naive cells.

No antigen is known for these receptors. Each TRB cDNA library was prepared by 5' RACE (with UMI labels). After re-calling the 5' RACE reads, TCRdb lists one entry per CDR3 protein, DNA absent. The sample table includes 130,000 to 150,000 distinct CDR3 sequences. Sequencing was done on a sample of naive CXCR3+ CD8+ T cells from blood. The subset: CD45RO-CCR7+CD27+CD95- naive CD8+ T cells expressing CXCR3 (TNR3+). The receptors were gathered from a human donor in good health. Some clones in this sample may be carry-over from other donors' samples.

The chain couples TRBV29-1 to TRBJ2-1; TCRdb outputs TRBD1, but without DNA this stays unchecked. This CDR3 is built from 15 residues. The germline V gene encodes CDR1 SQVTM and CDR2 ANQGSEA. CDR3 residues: CSVETLTGPGNEQFF.

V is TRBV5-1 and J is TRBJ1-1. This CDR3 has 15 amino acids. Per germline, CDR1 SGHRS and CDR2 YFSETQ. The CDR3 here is CASSLVAGKNTEAFF.

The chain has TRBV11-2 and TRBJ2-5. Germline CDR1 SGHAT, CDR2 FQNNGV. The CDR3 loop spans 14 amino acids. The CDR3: CASSALGNKETQYF.

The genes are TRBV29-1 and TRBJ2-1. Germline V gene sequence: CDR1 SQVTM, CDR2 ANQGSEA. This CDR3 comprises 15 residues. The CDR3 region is CSVVGSLSSYNEQFF.

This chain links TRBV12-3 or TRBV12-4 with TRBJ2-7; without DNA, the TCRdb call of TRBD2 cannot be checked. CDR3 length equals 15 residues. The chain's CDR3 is CASSLVGGSGYEQYF.

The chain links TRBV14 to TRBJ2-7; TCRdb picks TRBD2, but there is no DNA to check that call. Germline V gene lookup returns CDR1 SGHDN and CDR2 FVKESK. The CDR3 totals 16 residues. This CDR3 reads CASSQSSGLAAYEQYF.

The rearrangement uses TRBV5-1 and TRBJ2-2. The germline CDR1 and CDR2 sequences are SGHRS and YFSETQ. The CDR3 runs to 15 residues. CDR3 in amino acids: CASSLEPEGTGELFF.

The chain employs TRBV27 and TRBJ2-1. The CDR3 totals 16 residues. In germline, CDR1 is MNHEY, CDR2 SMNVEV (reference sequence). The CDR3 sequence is CASSHLVDYPHNEQFF.

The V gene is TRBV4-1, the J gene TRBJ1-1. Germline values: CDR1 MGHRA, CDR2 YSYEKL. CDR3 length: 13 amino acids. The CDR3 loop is CASSQAPGAEAFF.

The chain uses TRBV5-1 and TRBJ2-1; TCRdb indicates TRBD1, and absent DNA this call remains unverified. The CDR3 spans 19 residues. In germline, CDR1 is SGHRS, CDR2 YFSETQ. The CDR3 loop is CASSGSRDRGGSSYNEQFF.

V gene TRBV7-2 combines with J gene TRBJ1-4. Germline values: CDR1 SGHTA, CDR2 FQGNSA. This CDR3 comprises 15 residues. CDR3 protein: CASSLVAGYNEKLFF.

CDR3 sequence reads: CASSAVNSNTGELFF. The V and J genes are TRBV2 and TRBJ2-2. This CDR3 is 15 amino acids long. In germline, CDR1 is SNHLY, CDR2 FYNNEI.

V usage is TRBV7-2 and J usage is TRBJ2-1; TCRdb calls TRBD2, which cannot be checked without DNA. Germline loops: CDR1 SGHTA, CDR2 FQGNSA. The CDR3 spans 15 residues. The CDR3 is CASSYGLAGYNEQFF.

The CDR3 protein is CASSEPGHDSTYEQYF. The chain has TRBV5-5 and TRBJ2-7; with no DNA, the TCRdb D assignment of TRBD1 cannot be verified. The V gene's germline CDR1 is SGHKS and CDR2 YYEKEE (reference sequence). CDR3 size: 16 residues.

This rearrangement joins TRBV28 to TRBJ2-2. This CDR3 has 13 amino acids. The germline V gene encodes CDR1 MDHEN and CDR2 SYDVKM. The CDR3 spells CASSDDNTGELFF.

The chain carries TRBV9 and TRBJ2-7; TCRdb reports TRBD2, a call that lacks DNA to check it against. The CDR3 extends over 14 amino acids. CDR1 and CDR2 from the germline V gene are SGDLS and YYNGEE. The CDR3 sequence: CASSPGLLSYEQYF.

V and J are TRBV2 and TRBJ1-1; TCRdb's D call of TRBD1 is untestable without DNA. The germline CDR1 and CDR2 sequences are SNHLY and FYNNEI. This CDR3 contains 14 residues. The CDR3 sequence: CASSDLPPENEAFF.

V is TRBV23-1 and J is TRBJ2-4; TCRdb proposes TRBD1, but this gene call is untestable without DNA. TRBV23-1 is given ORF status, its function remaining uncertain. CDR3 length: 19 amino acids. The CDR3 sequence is CASSQFQEGHHLAKNIQYF.

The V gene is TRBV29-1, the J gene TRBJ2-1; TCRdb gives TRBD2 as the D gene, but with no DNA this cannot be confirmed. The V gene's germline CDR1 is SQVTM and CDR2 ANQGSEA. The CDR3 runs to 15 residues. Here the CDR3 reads CSVLYSGSSYNEQFF.

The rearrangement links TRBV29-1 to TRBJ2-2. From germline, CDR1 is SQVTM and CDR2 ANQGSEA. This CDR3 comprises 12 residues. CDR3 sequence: CSVADPTGELFF.

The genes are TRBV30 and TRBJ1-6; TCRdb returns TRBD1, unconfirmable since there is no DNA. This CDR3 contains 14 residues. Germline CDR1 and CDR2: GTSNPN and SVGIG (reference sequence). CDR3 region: CAWSEDSYNSPLHF.

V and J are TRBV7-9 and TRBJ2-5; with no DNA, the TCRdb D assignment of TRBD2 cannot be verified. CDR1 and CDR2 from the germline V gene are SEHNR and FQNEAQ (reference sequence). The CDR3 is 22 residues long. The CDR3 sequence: CASSWPSPVGGGTSGTRETQYF.

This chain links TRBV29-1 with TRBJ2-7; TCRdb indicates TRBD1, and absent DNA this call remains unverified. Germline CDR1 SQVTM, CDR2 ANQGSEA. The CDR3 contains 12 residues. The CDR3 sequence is CSIRDGAYEQYF.

The CDR3 loop reads CASRPLGVNNYGYTF. The chain links TRBV6-6 to TRBJ1-2. Germline V lookup: CDR1 MNHNY, CDR2 SVGAGI (reference sequence). The CDR3 consists of 15 residues.

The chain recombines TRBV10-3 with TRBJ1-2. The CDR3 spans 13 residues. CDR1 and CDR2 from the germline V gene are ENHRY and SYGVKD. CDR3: CAISEGRSYGYTF.

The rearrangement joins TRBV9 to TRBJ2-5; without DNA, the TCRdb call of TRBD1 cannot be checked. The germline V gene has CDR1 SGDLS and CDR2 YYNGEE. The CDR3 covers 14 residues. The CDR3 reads CASSVGGTGKTQYF.

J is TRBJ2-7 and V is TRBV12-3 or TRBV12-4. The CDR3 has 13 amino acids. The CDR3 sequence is CASSLGLYYEQYF.